Here is one T cell receptor beta chain with its context. The data originate from a study of blood T cell repertoires in COVID-19. On the study more broadly: PBMCs, B-cell-depleted T cells, or T cells provided the cDNA or gDNA that made up the material.

Trimming took off 0 bases at V and 0 bases at J, with 11 bases between the two ends. Germline CDR1 and CDR2: SQVTM and ANQGSEA. This CDR3 spans 15 amino acids. Clinical histories supplied by participants themselves formed the basis of cohort assignment. Contact with a PCR-confirmed or clinician-diagnosed COVID-19 case occurred within 2 weeks of entry. Original methodology: Amplification of reference gene primers provided the estimated nucleated cell counts. Using immunoSEQ multiplex PCR, the repertoire was profiled, and TCRdb retains in-frame clones only, with some absent. V, J and clone size were drawn from that table, and D and trimming were deduced from the DNA. Of 200,000 to 250,000 clones listed, 85% to 90% were seen once; the top ten hold over 13%.

This receptor was identified in a man aged 25-45 years who had been exposed to COVID-19. This rearrangement joins TRBV29-1 to TRBJ1-2, with a weak D call TRBD1 (5 bases). Material for sequencing was PBMCs or T cells enriched from blood (not recorded which). The CDR3 nucleotides are TGCAGCGTTGAAGATGTGGGGGGGACTAACTATGGCTACACCTTC. Protein product: CSVEDVGGTNYGYTF.